This T cell receptor beta chain was observed in a study of blood T cell repertoires in COVID-19. Assay used: immunoSEQ multiplex PCR; TCRdb lists only in-frame clones, some missing. The sample lists a few hundred thousand clones, roughly 87% occurring once. Germline V gene data show CDR1 as MNHEY and CDR2 as SVGAGI. The CDR3 consists of 13 residues. V lost 10 bases, J lost 5 bases, and 14 bases lay in between. The sequence was obtained from a woman aged 25 to 39 who had recovered from COVID-19. This chain joins TRBV6-5 and TRBJ1-4, with a weak D call TRBD1 (6 bases). The sequenced sample consisted of PBMCs or T cells enriched from blood (not recorded which). The CDR3 nucleotides read TGTGCCACACAAAGGACAGTAAATGAAAAACTGTTTTTT. The encoded protein is CATQRTVNEKLFF.